The table lists the clone carrying this T cell receptor beta chain with a count of one. The authors' processing: Reference gene primer amplification gave estimated nucleated cell counts. The data were produced by immunoSEQ multiplex PCR, yet TCRdb's version contains in-frame clones alone and is incomplete. The V and J calls and clone size come from that table; D and trimming were worked out from the DNA. In the table there are 55,000 to 75,000 clones, approximately 84% of which are singletons. The data stem from a study of blood T cell repertoires in COVID-19. Study summary: The study drew acute and convalescent COVID-19 samples from the United States, Italy and Spain. PBMCs, B-cell-depleted T cells, or T cells provided the cDNA or gDNA that made up the material.

While infection was still active, Seattle patients were enrolled and then followed longitudinally. Germline lookup yields CDR1 MDHEN and CDR2 SYDVKM. Unmatched junction bases numbered 14, after V lost 6 bases and J lost 11 bases. The CDR3 covers 15 residues. Sequencing used peripheral blood. The clonotype was recovered from a man aged 60-69 years with COVID-19, enrolled during active disease. V is TRBV28 and J is TRBJ1-1; TRBD1 matches at 11 bases. CDR3: CASSSAGQGVRRAFF. CDR3 DNA: TGTGCCAGCAGCTCCGCGGGACAGGGGGTAAGGCGGGCTTTCTTT.